This TCR beta chain stems from a study of fetal regulatory T cell absence and autoimmunity. Study background: IPEX patients had exocrine pancreas autoimmunity without clinical diabetes. Findings and caveats of the study: Pancreas and cord blood did not differ much in TRB family usage. Pancreas TCRs were oligoclonally enriched versus cord blood, some clones over 95-fold.

The length of the CDR3 is 14 residues. V shed 4 bases, J shed 7 bases, and the junction held 8 bases outside the gene matches. CDR1 and CDR2 (germline): SGHNT, YENEEA. About this clone itself: What it binds is not known.

Sequencing was at survey level. TCRdb keeps only in-frame clones here, not all; method: immunoSEQ multiplex PCR. The table lists about 43,000 clones, about 79% of them singletons. Material for sequencing was cord blood. The sequence was obtained from a newborn boy with IPEX syndrome. The chain combines TRBV11-3 with TRBJ1-1; 8 bases fit TRBD1. CDR3 sequence (DNA): TGTGCCAGCAGCTCCCGGGACAGGCCTCATGAAGCTTTCTTT. It codes for CASSSRDRPHEAFF.